In its sample, the clone carrying this T cell receptor beta chain was seen a few times. These data originate in a study of T-cell reconstitution after alpha-beta-depleted transplantation in children. The TCRbeta library was prepared with unique molecular identifiers. Using its own MiXCR run on the PCR reads, TCRdb lists one record per CDR3 protein. The repertoire holds approximately 650,000 distinct CDR3 sequences, with around 13% as singletons. Sequenced here: PBMCs, sampled before TCRalphabeta/CD19-depleted stem cell transplant. This TCR was sampled from a girl aged 2-10 years with congenital amegakaryocytic thrombocytopenia, due to receive a stem cell transplant.

CDR3 bases: TGTGCCAGCAGTTCCCTTATAAGACTAGCGGGAGGGGAGACCCAGTACTTC. Encoded protein: CASSSLIRLAGGETQYF. The rearrangement joins TRBV6-5 to TRBJ2-5; the match to TRBD2 covers 14 bases. CDR3 length equals 17 residues. Germline trimming cut 4 bases from V and 5 bases from J; bases unmatched to any gene: 9. The germline V gene has CDR1 MNHEY and CDR2 SVGAGI.